The T cell receptor beta chain described here comes from a study of molecular identifiers for immune sequencing clone quantification. This clonotype was seen many times. TCRdb independently ran MiXCR on the PCR reads; one entry per CDR3 protein. The sample gives just under 65,000 distinct CDR3 sequences, 15% to 20% of which show up once; approximately 1.5% is in the top ten. This CDR3 spans 15 amino acids. The germline CDR1 and CDR2 sequences are SGHNT and YYREEE (reference sequence). V trimming: 4 bases; J trimming: 4 bases; junction bases outside the gene matches: 8. Sequencing used naive CD8+ T cells from blood, with Jurkat cell RNA spiked in. Subset noted: FACS-sorted CD8+CD4-CCR7+CD45RA+ naive T cells. This sequence originates from a human donor in good health. Some libraries in this study had Jurkat cell RNA spiked in. This sequence joins TRBV5-4 and TRBJ2-3, with 8 bases that match TRBD1. CDR3: CASSQEDREPDTQYF. The CDR3 coding sequence is TGTGCCAGCAGCCAAGAGGACAGGGAGCCAGATACGCAGTATTTT. Drawing the rest from reference TRBV5-4 and TRBJ2-3, the complete variable domain is ETGVTQSPTHLIKTRGQQVTLRCSSQSGHNTVSWYQQALGQGPQFIFQYYREEENGRGNFPPRFSGLQFPNYSSELNVNALELDDSALYLCASSQEDREPDTQYFGPGTRLTVL.